This T cell receptor beta chain was identified during a study of blood T cell repertoires in COVID-19. About the study: The origin of the acute and convalescent COVID-19 samples was the United States, Italy and Spain.

Clones were sequenced by immunoSEQ multiplex PCR, and TCRdb holds only the in-frame ones, with some missing. Altogether about 270,000 clones are present, approximately 90% being singletons, with the ten largest covering approximately 4%. V was clipped by 3 bases and J by 5 bases, with 11 bases between them. CDR1 and CDR2 from the germline V gene are SGHTA and FQGTGA. CDR3 length: 14 residues. This clone has only one observation. The material sequenced was PBMCs or T cells enriched from blood (not recorded which). The source is a young woman with acute COVID-19. The chain joins TRBV7-3 to TRBJ2-1; a possible D gene is TRBD2 (6 bases). The CDR3 sequence is CASSFGGADNEQFF. The CDR3 coding sequence is TGTGCCAGCAGCTTTGGCGGGGCAGACAATGAGCAGTTCTTC.